The next 27 T cell receptor beta chains were all read from a single sample in a study of cytomegalovirus exposure and HLA in healthy donors. This PCR relied on a set of 60 Vbeta primers and 13 Jbeta primers. Sequenced by immunoSEQ multiplex PCR; TCRdb stores in-frame clones only, minus some. The sample includes about 180,000 clones, roughly 85% of them seen just once. Material for sequencing was PBMCs. These receptors all stem from a man aged 30 to 45 in good health and CMV-seronegative.

V and J are TRBV7-9 and TRBJ2-3; 7 nucleotides agree with TRBD1. Germline V gene sequence: CDR1 SEHNR, CDR2 FQNEAQ (reference sequence). Trimming removed 4 bases from V and 5 bases from J; junction bases left unmatched: 6. This CDR3 spans 14 amino acids. As DNA, the CDR3 is TGTGCCAGCAGCTCCGGGACAGCCCGAGATACGCAGTATTTT. Amino acids: CASSSGTARDTQYF. The entire variable domain, with the rest obtained from reference TRBV7-9 and TRBJ2-3, is as follows: DTGVSQNPRHKITKRGQNVTFRCDPISEHNRLYWYRQTLGQGPEFLTYFQNEAQLEKSRLLSDRFSAERPKGSFSTLEIQRTEQGDSAMYLCASSSGTARDTQYFGPGTRLTVL.

This clone is a singleton in its sample. The chain links TRBV9 to TRBJ2-2, with 8 bases that match TRBD2. Trimming removed 4 bases from V and 7 bases from J; junction bases left unmatched: 9. This CDR3 is built from 15 residues. Germline-derived CDR1 and CDR2 are SGDLS and YYNGEE. CDR3 residues: CASSPLGLANGELFF. CDR3 in DNA: TGTGCCAGCAGCCCCCTCGGACTAGCTAACGGGGAGCTGTTTTTT.

The chain carries TRBV30 and TRBJ1-4, with D uncertain. V was trimmed by 0 bases and J by 5 bases, leaving 16 bases between them. This CDR3 contains 16 residues. Germline V gene sequence: CDR1 GTSNPN, CDR2 SVGIG (reference sequence). The CDR3 is CAWSVGVVGSNEKLFF. The CDR3 DNA reads as TGTGCCTGGAGTGTAGGAGTTGTAGGGAGCAATGAAAAACTGTTTTTT.

This clone was detected only a few times. V usage is TRBV4-1 and J usage is TRBJ2-3; D might be TRBD2 (7 bases). CDR1 is MGHRA, CDR2 YSYEKL, per germline. This CDR3 region has 18 residues. V was shortened by 0 bases and J by 3 bases, with 19 bases between the two germline ends. The CDR3 reads CASSQDFFKGGRTDTQYF. The CDR3 DNA reads TGCGCCAGCAGCCAAGATTTTTTCAAGGGGGGGAGGACAGATACGCAGTATTTT.

With respect to this clone: Other DNA sequences in the sample encode the same CDR3. The gene calls are TRBV5-1 and TRBJ2-1, with 8 bases that match TRBD1. With V trimmed by 4 bases and J by 0 bases, 3 bases remained unmatched. CDR1 and CDR2 (germline): SGHRS, YFSETQ. This CDR3 is built from 15 residues. CDR3 protein: CASSPGQGSYNEQFF. The CDR3 DNA reads TGCGCCAGCAGCCCAGGACAGGGCTCCTACAATGAGCAGTTCTTC.

The sample holds one count of this clone. The chain combines TRBV27 with TRBJ1-1, with 9 nucleotides matching TRBD1. The germline V gene encodes CDR1 MNHEY and CDR2 SMNVEV (reference sequence). The CDR3 loop spans 12 amino acids. V shed 5 bases and J 9 bases; nucleotides not matched to a gene: 4. Here the CDR3 DNA reads TGTGCCAGCAGTAACAACAGGGGGCAAGCTTTCTTT. This sequence encodes CASSNNRGQAFF.

This clone appeared a single time. V is TRBV28 and J is TRBJ1-6, with D maybe TRBD1 (6 bases). This CDR3 region has 18 residues. CDR1 is MDHEN, CDR2 SYDVKM, per germline. The ends were cut back, 6 bases at V and 5 bases at J, with 23 bases in the middle. Here the CDR3 DNA reads TGTGCCAGCAGCCCTGGCGCACGGTACAGGGTGGATAATTCACCCCTCCACTTT. This gives the protein CASSPGARYRVDNSPLHF.

V is TRBV5-1 and J is TRBJ2-7; 8 bases map to TRBD1. Trimming removed 1 base from V and 4 bases from J; junction bases left unmatched: 10. Germline CDR1 and CDR2: SGHRS and YFSETQ. The CDR3 loop spans 16 amino acids. The CDR3: CASSLFGAQGEYEQYF. The CDR3 bases are TGCGCCAGCAGCTTGTTTGGGGCACAGGGGGAATACGAGCAGTACTTC. Full variable domain (missing parts from reference TRBV5-1 and TRBJ2-7): KAGVTQTPRYLIKTRGQQVTLSCSPISGHRSVSWYQQTPGQGLQFLFEYFSETQRNKGNFPGRFSGRQFSNSRSEMNVSTLELGDSALYLCASSLFGAQGEYEQYFGPGTRLTVT.

The V gene is TRBV7-3, the J gene TRBJ2-5; possible D gene TRBD2, 5 bases. Germline V gene data show CDR1 as SGHTA and CDR2 as FQGTGA. This CDR3 has 13 amino acids. V was pared by 6 bases and J by 4 bases, with 12 bases between. CDR3 nucleotides: TGTGCCAGCAGTCGACTCGCGGGAGAGACCCAGTACTTC. As protein: CASSRLAGETQYF.

The genes are TRBV2 and TRBJ1-1, with D perhaps matching TRBD1 (6 bases). The CDR3 has 15 residues. V was shortened by 10 bases and J by 7 bases, with 25 bases between the two germline ends. Germline V gene sequence: CDR1 SNHLY, CDR2 FYNNEI. The CDR3 spells CATTRTDSWTDEAFF. CDR3 in DNA: TGTGCCACCACCCGCACTGATTCCTGGACAGATGAAGCTTTCTTT.

The CDR3 reads CAWSFVSWNTEAFF. CDR3 nucleotide sequence: TGTGCCTGGAGTTTTGTATCGTGGAACACTGAAGCTTTCTTT. The chain combines TRBV30 with TRBJ1-1; D is unresolved. The germline CDR1 and CDR2 sequences are GTSNPN and SVGIG (reference sequence). V shed 2 bases and J shed 1 base, with 11 bases lying between them. There are 14 residues in the CDR3.

The chain is built from TRBV19 and TRBJ1-3; the D is unclear. The V end lost 6 bases, the J end lost 2 bases, and 11 bases lay between the germline ends. CDR1 LNHDA and CDR2 SQIVND come from the germline V gene (reference sequence). CDR3 length: 14 amino acids. In nucleotides, the CDR3 is TGTGCCAGTAGGGAGTGGAAGACTGGAAACACCATATATTTT. It yields the protein CASREWKTGNTIYF.

The chain's CDR3 is CASSPGTNSPLHF. CDR3 DNA: TGTGCCAGCAGCCCCGGGACAAATTCACCCCTCCACTTT. The chain links TRBV9 to TRBJ1-6, with D possibly matching TRBD1 (6 bases). Trimming removed 4 bases from V and 7 bases from J, with 9 bases in between. This CDR3 comprises 13 residues. CDR1 is SGDLS and CDR2 is YYNGEE in the germline V gene.

This clone was picked up a small number of times. The V and J genes are TRBV6-1 and TRBJ1-5; 7 positions agree with TRBD1. Germline CDR1 and CDR2: MNHNS and SASEGT. Trimming took 5 bases from V and 2 from J; bases not matched to a gene: 6. The CDR3 is made up of 15 amino acids. CDR3 residues: CASSHRGYGNQPQHF. CDR3 nucleotide sequence: TGTGCCAGCAGTCACAGGGGATATGGCAATCAGCCCCAGCATTTT.

The J gene is TRBJ2-3, the V gene TRBV13; TRBD2 might be the D (6 bases). Germline loops: CDR1 PRHDT, CDR2 FYEKMQ (reference sequence). Trimming left V 5 bases short and J 3 bases short, with 15 bases between. The CDR3 runs to 15 residues. The chain's CDR3 is CASSPSEGETDTQYF. The CDR3 DNA reads TGTGCCAGCAGCCCCTCGGAGGGTGAGACAGATACGCAGTATTTT.

V is TRBV7-3 and J is TRBJ2-3; 10 nucleotides agree with TRBD2. Unmatched junction bases numbered 6, after V lost 5 bases and J lost 1 base. This CDR3 is 16 amino acids long. Per the germline V gene, CDR1 is SGHTA and CDR2 is FQGTGA. DNA for the CDR3: TGTGCCAGCAGCCCAGCCGGACTAGCGGGCACAGATACGCAGTATTTT. Translation: CASSPAGLAGTDTQYF.

V usage is TRBV4-2 and J usage is TRBJ2-7, with TRBD2 matching over 9 bases. Germline values: CDR1 LGHNA, CDR2 YNFKEQ. With V trimmed by 4 bases and J by 4 bases, 8 bases remained unmatched. This CDR3 contains 15 residues. Here the CDR3 DNA reads TGTGCCAGCAGCCTCCAAGTAGCGGGAGAATACGAGCAGTACTTC. This encodes CASSLQVAGEYEQYF.

This rearrangement joins TRBV4-3 to TRBJ2-3; 14 bases match TRBD2. Trimming removed 4 bases from V and 5 bases from J; junction bases left unmatched: 5. In germline, CDR1 is LGHNA, CDR2 YSLEER. The CDR3 covers 16 residues. The CDR3 DNA sequence: TGCGCCAGCAGCCGGGGACTAGCGGGGGCAGGAGATACGCAGTATTTT. This translates into CASSRGLAGAGDTQYF.

V is TRBV19 and J is TRBJ2-1, with 8 bases aligning to TRBD1. Germline values: CDR1 LNHDA, CDR2 SQIVND (reference sequence). The length of the CDR3 is 15 residues. Trimming cost V 7 bases and J 7 bases; bases outside gene matches: 12. CDR3 sequence (DNA): TGTGCCAGTAATTTGAGGGCAGGGGGCGGGAATGAGCAGTTCTTC. Protein product: CASNLRAGGGNEQFF.

This clone appeared a few times. The gene calls are TRBV4-2 and TRBJ2-1; 12 bases align to TRBD2. Germline CDR1 LGHNA, CDR2 YNFKEQ. The CDR3 covers 17 residues. V lost 4 bases and J lost 5; bases outside the gene matches: 9. CDR3: CASSLRTSGTINNEQFF. CDR3 in DNA: TGTGCCAGCAGCCTAAGGACTAGCGGGACAATTAACAATGAGCAGTTCTTC.

This chain joins TRBV5-8 and TRBJ1-5, with D unresolved. The CDR3 length is 14 residues. Germline V CDR1 and CDR2: SGHTS, YDEGEE. Deletions cut 0 bases from V and 4 bases from J, with 8 bases between. The CDR3 spells CASSLARRNQPQHF. Here the CDR3 DNA reads TGTGCCAGCAGCTTGGCCAGGAGGAATCAGCCCCAGCATTTT.

As regards this clone: A read error may produce the germline difference seen at one junction end. This chain uses TRBV30 with TRBJ2-1, with 11 bases identical to TRBD2. Germline V gene sequence: CDR1 GTSNPN, CDR2 SVGIG (reference sequence). This CDR3 has 17 residues. For the CDR3, the DNA is TGTGCCCGGAGTAGCGGGAGGGCTTCTTCACTTTACAATGAGCAGTTCTTC. Protein sequence: CARSSGRASSLYNEQFF. Complete variable domain (other parts from reference TRBV30 and TRBJ2-1): SQTIHQWPATLVQPVGSPLSLECTVEGTSNPNLYWYRQAAGRGLQLLFYSVGIGQISSEVPQNLSASRPQDRQFILSSKKLLLSDSGFYLCARSSGRASSLYNEQFFGPGTRLTVL.

This chain joins TRBV5-1 and TRBJ1-4; D is perhaps TRBD1 (6 bases). The CDR3 has 15 amino acids. V was trimmed by 7 bases and J by 4 bases, leaving 17 bases between them. Per germline, CDR1 SGHRS and CDR2 YFSETQ. The CDR3 protein is CASFPGQTNNEKLFF. Written as DNA, the CDR3 is TGCGCCAGCTTTCCTGGACAGACTAATAATGAAAAACTGTTTTTT.

The rearrangement links TRBV30 to TRBJ2-7; D is possibly TRBD2 (6 bases). Germline lookup yields CDR1 GTSNPN and CDR2 SVGIG (reference sequence). The CDR3 has 14 residues. V gave up 2 bases and J gave up 4 bases, with 15 bases separating them. CDR3 sequence reads: CAWSPDMGGYEQYF. The CDR3 DNA reads TGTGCCTGGAGTCCGGACATGGGGGGTTACGAGCAGTACTTC.

Written as DNA, the CDR3 is TGTGCCAGCAGCTTGGGGGCAGGGCCCTACAATGAGCAGTTCTTC. It specifies CASSLGAGPYNEQFF. This chain connects TRBV5-4 to TRBJ2-1, with D possibly being TRBD1 (5 bases). CDR3 length equals 15 residues. V was shortened by 0 bases and J by 2 bases, with 9 bases between the two germline ends. CDR1 is SGHNT and CDR2 is YYREEE in the germline V gene (reference sequence).

The genes are TRBV2 and TRBJ2-1; D gene ambiguous. The CDR3 extends over 12 amino acids. Trimming stripped 4 bases from V and 9 bases from J, with 10 bases between. Germline assignment: CDR1 SNHLY and CDR2 FYNNEI. The DNA of the CDR3 is TGTGCCAGCAGTGTAGATAGCCGTGAGCAGTTCTTC. Protein: CASSVDSREQFF. Based on the CDR3 plus reference TRBV2 and TRBJ2-1, the full variable domain is EPEVTQTPSHQVTQMGQEVILRCVPISNHLYFYWYRQILGQKVEFLVSFYNNEISEKSEIFDDQFSVERPDGSNFTLKIRSTKLEDSAMYFCASSVDSREQFFGPGTRLTVL.

This sequence joins TRBV19 and TRBJ2-7; TRBD2 matches at 7 bases. The CDR3 runs 13 residues. V trimming: 8 bases; J trimming: 3 bases; junction bases outside the gene matches: 7. Germline V gene lookup returns CDR1 LNHDA and CDR2 SQIVND (reference sequence). The CDR3 nucleotides read TGTGCCAGTTCTGCTAGCGGAAACTACGAGCAGTACTTC. Protein: CASSASGNYEQYF.